This T cell receptor (beta chain) derives from a study of Siglec-9 on CD8 T cells in melanoma. As to this clone: Antigen unknown.

The germline CDR1 and CDR2 sequences are SGHVS and FNYEAQ. Germline trimming cut 5 bases from V and 3 bases from J; bases unmatched to any gene: 1. The CDR3 covers 14 residues. Overall study results and limits: In melanoma tumors, a Siglec-9-marked effector memory CD8+ subset reportedly appeared to accumulate.

TCRdb's table, derived via immunoSEQ multiplex PCR, lists solely in-frame clones and lacks some. This sample carries about 36,000 clones, roughly four fifths of them seen once, and the ten largest clones take under 2%. Sequenced material: Siglec-9- CD8+ T cells sorted from blood. V gene TRBV7-6 combines with J gene TRBJ2-7; 13 bases agree with TRBD2. The receptor comes from a human donor in good health. CDR3 coding DNA: TGTGCCAGCAGCGGGACTAGCGGGGACTACGAGCAGTACTTC. This codes for CASSGTSGDYEQYF.